A selection of T cell receptor beta chains follows, all from one sample in a study of lymphopenia after photon versus proton radiotherapy. Here immunoSEQ multiplex PCR was the method, and the copy in TCRdb shows in-frame clones only, minus some. Among 160,000 or so clones listed, around nine tenths were seen once. The sample was peripheral blood, taken from a patient treated with photon-based radiotherapy. The receptors derive from a man aged 50 to 59 with gastric cancer. The CDR3 runs from the conserved cysteine through the conserved F or W. D genes are given only for firm matches.

D gene	V gene	J gene	CDR3 protein	CDR3 DNA
TRBD1	TRBV19	TRBJ1-1	CASSIGQGLNTEAFF	TGTGCCAGTAGTATAGGACAGGGCTTGAACACTGAAGCTTTCTTT
TRBD1	TRBV28	TRBJ2-7	CASNPGTGEEQYF	TGTGCCAGCAACCCTGGGACAGGGGAAGAGCAGTACTTC
TRBD1	TRBV7-2	TRBJ2-2	CASSLGDRNTGELFF	TGTGCCAGCAGCTTAGGGGACAGGAACACCGGGGAGCTGTTTTTT
.	TRBV29-1	TRBJ1-1	CSVDTGRGNTEAFF	TGCAGCGTTGATACAGGGAGGGGAAACACTGAAGCTTTCTTT
.	TRBV7-2	TRBJ2-3	CASSFSSSDTQYF	TGTGCCAGCAGCTTTAGCTCGTCAGATACGCAGTATTTT
.	TRBV9	TRBJ2-3	CASSALAYTDTQYF	TGTGCCAGCAGCGCGCTAGCGTACACAGATACGCAGTATTTT
TRBD1	TRBV7-9	TRBJ2-7	CASSPRIRDRVHEQYF	TGTGCCAGCAGCCCACGGATTCGGGACAGGGTCCACGAGCAGTACTTC
.	TRBV14	TRBJ1-2	CASSQWAGSINYGYTF	TGTGCCAGCAGCCAATGGGCAGGGAGCATTAACTATGGCTACACCTTC
TRBD1	TRBV28	TRBJ1-1	CASSLTGVPEAFF	TGTGCCAGCAGTTTAACAGGGGTCCCCGAAGCTTTCTTT
.	TRBV19	TRBJ2-3	CASSVRDISTQYF	TGTGCCAGTAGTGTTAGGGACATTTCTACGCAGTATTTT
.	TRBV7-2	TRBJ1-5	CASSLDGQPQHF	TGTGCCAGCAGCTTAGACGGTCAGCCCCAGCATTTT
TRBD1	TRBV19	TRBJ1-2	CASRRAEQGVYGYTF	TGTGCCAGTAGAAGGGCCGAACAGGGGGTATATGGCTACACCTTC
.	TRBV7-9	TRBJ2-3	CATLSGTSTDTQYF	TGTGCCACCCTTAGCGGAACTAGCACAGATACGCAGTATTTT
TRBD1	TRBV4-1	TRBJ1-1	CASSQVTGGVDTEAFF	TGCGCCAGCAGCCAAGTCACAGGGGGCGTGGACACTGAAGCTTTCTTT
TRBD2	TRBV19	TRBJ2-7	CASSIQAGGPHEQYF	TGTGCCAGTAGTATTCAAGCGGGAGGGCCTCACGAGCAGTACTTC
.	TRBV18	TRBJ2-7	CASSSSRVVGEQYF	TGTGCCAGCTCATCCTCCAGGGTAGTCGGCGAGCAGTACTTC
TRBD1	TRBV2	TRBJ1-1	CASSGQGGTEAFF	TGTGCCAGCAGTGGACAGGGGGGCACTGAAGCTTTCTTT
.	TRBV30	TRBJ2-3	CAWRGVADTQYF	TGTGCCTGGAGAGGGGTCGCAGATACGCAGTATTTT
.	TRBV19	TRBJ2-3	CASSIMSTGTDTQYF	TGTGCCAGTAGTATAATGTCTACAGGCACAGATACGCAGTATTTT
.	TRBV7-8	TRBJ2-7	CASSFHPDKGTYEQYF	TGTGCCAGCAGCTTTCATCCGGACAAGGGTACCTACGAGCAGTACTTC
.	TRBV10-3	TRBJ1-2	CAISERQSNYGYTF	TGTGCCATCAGTGAGCGACAGTCTAACTATGGCTACACCTTC
TRBD1	TRBV7-3	TRBJ2-1	CASSWGQKEQFF	TGTGCCAGCAGCTGGGGACAGAAGGAGCAGTTCTTC